The 20 T cell receptor beta chains reported below all come from one sample, sequenced in a study of blood T cell repertoires in COVID-19 (dated by TCRdb to 2018 to 2020). Library creation used the immunoSEQ multiplex PCR assay. In TCRdb, the immuneACCESS table is reduced to in-frame sequences with V and J assigned. These tables do not hold every clone; where another copy was compared, an unresolved V gene accounts for under half, and the others remain unexplained. The sample records around 70,000 clones, roughly 85% of which are singletons. Under 6% of the sample is in the top ten clones. The specimen sequenced was peripheral blood. These receptors came from a human donor in a cohort sampled during active COVID-19.

The V call is TRBV6-5, the J call TRBJ2-1, with D possibly TRBD1 on 6 matching bases. V gave up 6 bases and J gave up 6 bases, with 15 bases separating them. CDR1 is MNHEY and CDR2 is SVGAGI in the germline V gene. The CDR3 length is 14 residues. The CDR3 region is CASRRTDYTNEQFF. CDR3 in DNA: TGTGCCAGCAGACGGACAGATTATACCAATGAGCAGTTCTTC.

V gene TRBV25-1 combines with J gene TRBJ1-2; 7 bases agree with TRBD1. The V segment lost 2 bases and the J segment 4 bases; nucleotides outside the gene matches: 13. The germline V gene has CDR1 MGHDK and CDR2 SYGVNS. The CDR3 extends over 17 amino acids. CDR3 loop: CASSEGGTGVDGYGYTF. Here the CDR3 DNA reads TGTGCCAGCAGTGAAGGGGGTACAGGGGTGGATGGCTATGGCTACACCTTC.

This clone came up a few times. The chain combines TRBV5-1 with TRBJ1-2; 9 nucleotides align to TRBD1. This CDR3 comprises 13 residues. V was clipped by 4 bases and J by 8 bases; unmatched bases: 6. Looked up from germline, CDR1 is SGHRS and CDR2 is YFSETQ. CDR3 DNA sequence: TGCGCCAGCAGCCAGAGACAGGGGGACGGCTACACCTTC. This codes for CASSQRQGDGYTF.

The chain uses TRBV11-3 and TRBJ2-1; the match to TRBD2 covers 8 bases. The trim removed 3 bases at V and 4 bases at J, leaving 8 bases unmatched. Germline CDR1 is SGHNT and CDR2 is YENEEA. This CDR3 has 16 amino acids. The DNA for the CDR3 is TGTGCCAGCAGCTTGGGCGGGGGGAACCCTTACAATGAGCAGTTCTTC. Its translation: CASSLGGGNPYNEQFF.

The chain uses TRBV28 and TRBJ1-1; D possibly corresponds to TRBD1 (5 bases). V dropped 8 bases and J dropped 1 base, with 14 bases sitting between them. The CDR3 sequence is 14 residues long. The germline CDR1 and CDR2 sequences are MDHEN and SYDVKM. The CDR3 DNA is TGTGCCAGCGGGGACTACAGACAGAACACTGAAGCTTTCTTT. It codes for CASGDYRQNTEAFF.

This rearrangement joins TRBV27 to TRBJ1-3; TRBD1 matches at 7 bases. This CDR3 has 15 amino acids. Trimming at V came to 6 bases and at J to 4 bases, leaving 9 bases not matched to a gene. In germline, CDR1 is MNHEY, CDR2 SMNVEV (reference sequence). The CDR3 DNA follows: TGTGCCAGCAGAAGTCGAGGGGGCGGGGGAAACACCATATATTTT. Translation: CASRSRGGGGNTIYF.

This clone was found once. The rearrangement uses TRBV5-1 and TRBJ1-1; TRBD1 matches at 7 bases. The CDR3 is 15 amino acids. The V gene end was trimmed by 4 bases and the J gene end by 2 bases; junction bases not matched to a gene: 8. CDR1 is SGHRS and CDR2 is YFSETQ in the germline V gene. CDR3 coding DNA: TGCGCCAGCAGCCCCGGAGGGGGCGCAAACACTGAAGCTTTCTTT. Translation gives CASSPGGGANTEAFF.

The CDR3 loop reads CASTRQSGGFGEQFF. As DNA, the CDR3 is TGTGCCAGCACCCGTCAAAGCGGGGGCTTTGGGGAGCAGTTCTTC. V gene TRBV2 combines with J gene TRBJ2-1, with 8 bases that match TRBD2. This CDR3 comprises 15 residues. The ends lost 7 bases at V and 10 bases at J; junction bases unmatched: 15. Germline CDR1 reads SNHLY; CDR2 reads FYNNEI.

The chain employs TRBV3-1 (or the pseudogene TRBV3-2) and TRBJ1-1, with TRBD1 matching over 7 bases. The CDR3 consists of 14 residues. CDR1 and CDR2 from the germline V gene are LGHDT and YNNKEL (reference sequence). Trimming cost V 1 base and J 7 bases; bases outside gene matches: 6. CDR3 nucleotides: TGTGCCAGCAGCCAAGCAGGGGGAGTAGGTGAAGCTTTCTTT. It codes for CASSQAGGVGEAFF.

The rearrangement links TRBV7-9 to TRBJ2-3; D is possibly TRBD1 (6 bases). Germline lookup yields CDR1 SEHNR and CDR2 FQNEAQ (reference sequence). This CDR3 spans 17 amino acids. V gave up 3 bases and J gave up 3 bases, with 19 bases separating them. The CDR3 DNA is TGTGCCAGCAGCTTTATGGAATCGGCAGGGGCGACAGATACGCAGTATTTT. Protein: CASSFMESAGATDTQYF.

The chain couples TRBV27 to TRBJ2-2, with D possibly being TRBD1 (5 bases). Trimming stripped 5 bases from V and 4 bases from J, with 14 bases between. Germline V gene data show CDR1 as MNHEY and CDR2 as SMNVEV (reference sequence). CDR3 length: 15 residues. The CDR3 nucleotides read TGTGCCAGCAGTCCCCCGACAGAGTTCACCGGGGAGCTGTTTTTT. It codes for CASSPPTEFTGELFF.

This chain uses TRBV5-6 with TRBJ1-4; D is unclear. CDR1 is SGHDT and CDR2 is YYEEEE in the germline V gene. V was cut by 4 bases and J by 7 bases, with 14 bases left in between. The CDR3 contains 14 residues. The DNA for the CDR3 is TGTGCCAGCAGCCCGATCGGGATTCCTGAAAAACTGTTTTTT. It encodes CASSPIGIPEKLFF. The variable domain in full, with the rest retrieved from reference TRBV5-6 and TRBJ1-4, is DAGVTQSPTHLIKTRGQQVTLRCSPKSGHDTVSWYQQALGQGPQFIFQYYEEEERQRGNFPDRFSGHQFPNYSSELNVNALLLGDSALYLCASSPIGIPEKLFFGSGTQLSVL.

The chain combines TRBV5-1 with TRBJ1-4; D might be TRBD1 (5 bases). Trimming took 0 bases from V and 7 from J, leaving 16 bases between them. This CDR3 comprises 16 residues. Germline CDR1 SGHRS, CDR2 YFSETQ. In DNA form, the CDR3 reads TGCGCCAGCAGCTTGGAGGGCTCGGCAAGGGGTGAAAAACTGTTTTTT. Encoded protein: CASSLEGSARGEKLFF.

This chain connects TRBV5-1 to TRBJ1-1; 7 bases are a match to TRBD1. CDR1 and CDR2 (germline): SGHRS, YFSETQ. The J segment lost 3 bases and the V segment lost 2 bases, leaving 7 bases of the junction unmatched. This CDR3 contains 15 residues. CDR3 loop: CASSFPGQRDTEAFF. Written as DNA, the CDR3 is TGCGCCAGCAGCTTCCCGGGACAGAGAGACACTGAAGCTTTCTTT.

The chain couples TRBV4-2 to TRBJ1-2; TRBD1 might be the D (6 bases). Germline loops: CDR1 LGHNA, CDR2 YNFKEQ. The CDR3 consists of 15 residues. Trimming took 4 bases from V and 3 from J, leaving 15 bases between them. The CDR3 DNA reads as TGTGCCAGCAGCCGGGCTGAAGGGGGGGACTATGGCTACACCTTC. It codes for CASSRAEGGDYGYTF.

This clone occurred once. Here the CDR3 reads CASSQSMDCRGTEAFF. CDR3 bases: TGCGCCAGCAGTCAATCTATGGACTGCCGTGGCACTGAAGCTTTCTTT. This sequence joins TRBV23-1 and TRBJ1-1; D uncertain. TRBV23-1 belongs to the ORF category, with a function that is uncertain. V was pared by 0 bases and J by 4 bases, with 15 bases between. This CDR3 is 16 amino acids long.

This chain links TRBV5-1 with TRBJ2-7, with TRBD2 matching over 11 bases. Per germline, CDR1 SGHRS and CDR2 YFSETQ. V shed 6 bases and J 0 bases; nucleotides not matched to a gene: 2. The CDR3 is made up of 14 amino acids. Written as DNA, the CDR3 is TGCGCCAGCACCACTAGCGGGAGCTCCTACGAGCAGTACTTC. Protein sequence: CASTTSGSSYEQYF.

The rearrangement uses TRBV6-5 and TRBJ1-2; D unresolved. CDR1 is MNHEY and CDR2 is SVGAGI in the germline V gene. Trimming pared 6 bases from V and 4 bases from J, leaving 12 bases between. CDR3 size: 13 residues. The CDR3 sequence is CASRLGLSYGYTF. The DNA for the CDR3 is TGTGCCAGCAGGCTAGGTTTAAGCTATGGCTACACCTTC.

The chain has TRBV28 and TRBJ1-1; the D gene is possibly TRBD1 (5 bases). V lost 9 bases to trimming and J lost 0 bases, with 11 bases between them. Per the germline V gene, CDR1 is MDHEN and CDR2 is SYDVKM. This CDR3 is built from 13 residues. CDR3 sequence: CASAGGVNTEAFF. CDR3 DNA sequence: TGTGCCAGTGCTGGGGGGGTGAACACTGAAGCTTTCTTT.

There are a few counts of this clone. The V gene is TRBV4-1, the J gene TRBJ1-4; a possible D gene is TRBD1 (5 bases). The CDR3 contains 17 residues. V lost 1 base, J lost 8 bases, and 20 bases lay in between. CDR1 and CDR2 (germline): MGHRA, YSYEKL. CDR3 in amino acids: CASSQVFQSGVGEKLFF. CDR3 coding DNA: TGCGCCAGCAGCCAAGTCTTTCAATCGGGGGTTGGGGAAAAACTGTTTTTT.